This TCR beta chain was recorded in a study of blood T cell repertoires in COVID-19. CDR1 is SGDLS and CDR2 is YYNGEE in the germline V gene. This CDR3 spans 15 amino acids. The V gene lost 2 bases and the J gene lost 2 bases, with 14 bases spanning the gap. Original analysis: Amplification of reference gene primers was used by the study to estimate nucleated cell counts. Some clones are missing from TCRdb's copy, which holds only in-frame ones; the method was immunoSEQ multiplex PCR. The DNA gave D and trimming, while V, J and clone size come from that table. This table has around 200,000 clones, about 90% appearing once.

The chain has TRBV9 and TRBJ2-7; tentative D call: TRBD2 (6 bases). Sequenced material: peripheral blood. The clonotype was recovered from a man in his forties or fifties with active or convalescent COVID-19. The CDR3 protein is CASSVELGLTYEQYF. The CDR3 region has the DNA TGTGCCAGCAGCGTTGAATTGGGACTCACCTACGAGCAGTACTTC.